The rows below give T cell receptor beta chains drawn from one sample of a study of cytomegalovirus exposure and HLA in healthy donors. Libraries were prepared by immunoSEQ multiplex PCR; TCRdb keeps only in-frame clonotypes and omits some of them. The sample contains 130,000 or so clones, roughly 82% of which appear only once. Sequencing was performed on PBMCs. The receptor set was obtained from a man younger than 30 in good health and CMV-seropositive. CDR3s include the opening cysteine and the closing phenylalanine or tryptophan. The order of the fields is J gene, clone size, D gene, V gene, CDR3 DNA, CDR3 protein. A D gene is named only where the DNA matches it firmly. Only part of the rows carry a size: once, few, many, or a class if the clone is expanded.

TRBJ2-2 | few | . | TRBV28 | TGTGCCAGCCGCGGGTCGGGGAAGTCCGGGGAGCTGTTTTTT | CASRGSGKSGELFF
TRBJ2-7 | . | TRBD2 | TRBV18 | TGTGCCAGCTCACCAGCCATCATAGCGGGAGGGAAGCTCTACGAGCAGTACTTC | CASSPAIIAGGKLYEQYF
TRBJ2-1 | . | . | TRBV27 | TGTGCCAGCAGTTTTGAGGATGAGCAGTTCTTC | CASSFEDEQFF
TRBJ2-7 | few | TRBD2 | TRBV19 | TGTGCCAGTTCTTGGCGGGAGGACGAGCAGTACTTC | CASSWREDEQYF
TRBJ1-5 | . | . | TRBV5-6 | TGTGCCAGCAGCTTGTCAGGGGTCCATCAGCCCCAGCATTTT | CASSLSGVHQPQHF
TRBJ2-5 | . | . | TRBV5-4 | TGTGCCAGCAGCTTGGACCCGACAGGTGAGGAAGAGACCCAGTACTTC | CASSLDPTGEEETQYF
TRBJ1-5 | . | . | TRBV18 | TGTGCCAGCTCACCGACAGAGATCCCCAATCAGCCCCAGCATTTT | CASSPTEIPNQPQHF
TRBJ2-2 | few | . | TRBV7-2 | TGTGCCAGCAGCTTCGATAAGCGGGTTCTCACCGGGGAGCTGTTTTTT | CASSFDKRVLTGELFF
TRBJ2-1 | . | TRBD2 | TRBV9 | TGTGCCAGCAGTCCAGCCCCGGGACTAGCGGGAGGGCCCTCCTACAATGAGCAGTTCTTC | CASSPAPGLAGGPSYNEQFF
TRBJ2-2 | . | TRBD1 | TRBV13 | TGTGCCAGCAGCTCGGGACAGGGACTGAACACCGGGGAGCTGTTTTTT | CASSSGQGLNTGELFF
TRBJ2-2 | . | . | TRBV29-1 | TGCAGCGTTGAAGAACCCCAGGGGTTGAGCGGGGAGCTGTTTTTT | CSVEEPQGLSGELFF
TRBJ1-5 | . | . | TRBV9 | TGTGCCAGCAGCCGAGCGGAAGGAAGCAATCAGCCCCAGCATTTT | CASSRAEGSNQPQHF
TRBJ2-7 | . | . | TRBV11-3 | TGTGCCAGCAGCCACGCGGACACCCCATACGAGCAGTACTTC | CASSHADTPYEQYF
TRBJ1-1 | few | . | TRBV7-9 | TGTGCCAGCAGCGACGCCCGGGGGTTAGGCACTGAAGCTTTCTTT | CASSDARGLGTEAFF
TRBJ2-7 | . | TRBD2 | TRBV29-1 | TGCAGCGCGTTAGCGGGAGCGACTAGTAGCAGGGAGCAGTACTTC | CSALAGATSSREQYF
TRBJ2-6 | . | . | TRBV28 | TGTGCCACCACCGGGTGGAGCTCTGGGGCCAACGTCCTGACTTTC | CATTGWSSGANVLTF
TRBJ1-5 | . | TRBD1 | TRBV28 | TGTGCCAGCAGTTTCCGGGACAGGGGAATTCTGAGCAATCAGCCCCAGCATTTT | CASSFRDRGILSNQPQHF
TRBJ1-5 | . | TRBD1 | TRBV19 | TGTGCCAGTGCGGAGGGGGCAGATCAGCCCCAGCATTTT | CASAEGADQPQHF
TRBJ2-7 | . | TRBD1 | TRBV6-5 | TGTGCCAGCAGTTACTGGGGGACAGCCTCCTACGAGCAGTACTTC | CASSYWGTASYEQYF
TRBJ2-5 | . | . | TRBV7-2 | TGTGCCAGCAGCTTAACTTGGCAAGAGACCCAGTACTTC | CASSLTWQETQYF
TRBJ2-7 | . | . | TRBV28 | TGTGCCAGCAGTTCCCTAGTTATCTACGAGCAGTACTTC | CASSSLVIYEQYF
TRBJ2-3 | . | TRBD1 | TRBV28 | TGTGCCAGCAGTCGGGACAGGGATGCAGATACGCAGTATTTT | CASSRDRDADTQYF
TRBJ2-7 | . | TRBD2 | TRBV13 | TGTGCCAGCAGCATGATAGCGGGTGAAGGGTACGAGCAGTACTTC | CASSMIAGEGYEQYF
TRBJ2-5 | . | TRBD1 | TRBV2 | TGTGCCAGCAGAGGGACAGGGGGTTGGGAGACCCAGTACTTC | CASRGTGGWETQYF
TRBJ1-4 | . | TRBD1 | TRBV25-1 | TGTGCCAGCACCGGACAGGGACTCTCAACTAATGAAAAACTGTTTTTT | CASTGQGLSTNEKLFF
TRBJ2-5 | . | TRBD2 | TRBV4-1 | TGCGCCAGCAGCCAAGGAACTAGCGGGAGGGCGGGAGAGACCCAGTACTTC | CASSQGTSGRAGETQYF
TRBJ2-7 | . | TRBD1 | TRBV28 | TGTGCCAGCAGCATACAGGGGAACAGCTACGAGCAGTACTTC | CASSIQGNSYEQYF
TRBJ2-1 | . | . | TRBV19 | TGTGCCAGTAGTTTGTTGAGCTCCTACAATGAGCAGTTCTTC | CASSLLSSYNEQFF